The following is a T cell receptor (beta chain) sequence with its context. In the original analysis: Amplification of reference gene primers provided the estimated nucleated cell counts. Libraries were prepared by immunoSEQ multiplex PCR; TCRdb keeps only in-frame clonotypes and omits some of them. V and J calls and clone size are given by that table; D and trimming were obtained from the DNA. Among tens of thousands of clones, around 85% were seen once, and the ten largest hold 17%. These data originate in a study of blood T cell repertoires in COVID-19. In the study overall: Both acute and convalescent COVID-19 samples were obtained from the United States, Italy and Spain. PBMCs, B-cell-depleted T cells, or T cells provided the cDNA or gDNA that made up the material.

The germline V gene encodes CDR1 SGHAT and CDR2 FQDESV (reference sequence). The CDR3 has 15 residues. Trimming removed 1 base at V and 4 bases at J, with 13 bases between. The chain combines TRBV11-1 with TRBJ1-1; D may be TRBD1 (5 bases). The material sequenced was peripheral blood. The TCR originated in a man aged 65 to 85 with active COVID-19. CDR3 sequence: CASSLGWGEATEAFF. CDR3 in DNA: TGTGCCAGCAGCTTAGGATGGGGCGAGGCCACTGAAGCTTTCTTT.